This T cell receptor beta chain came from a study of CD8 T cells in Susac syndrome. CDR3 size: 17 residues. The germline V gene has CDR1 MGHRA and CDR2 YSYEKL. The germline V and J ends were trimmed by 3 bases and 8 bases, with 22 bases remaining between them. This clonotype was counted a single time. RNA, at about 0.45 to 1 ug, was reverse transcribed with random hexamers. The immunoSEQ assay covered 54 Vbeta and 13 Jbeta segments for CDR3. TCRdb passed the immunoSEQ multiplex PCR reads through MiXCR, listing each CDR3 protein once. The sample includes about 430,000 distinct CDR3 sequences, around 85% of them seen just once. The multiple sclerosis controls were treatment-naive patients, and their relapsing-remitting disease was stable or active. TEMRA cells were enriched by FACS, while CD8+ and CD4+ T cells were obtained through a negative isolation that was performed magnetically.

The rearrangement joins TRBV4-1 to TRBJ1-4; D not resolved. Sequenced sample: CD8+ T cells from PBMCs. This clonotype was sampled from a human donor with multiple sclerosis. This CDR3 is CASSHLVQAYQSEKLFF. The DNA for the CDR3 is TGCGCCAGCAGCCATCTTGTGCAGGCCTACCAATCCGAAAAACTGTTTTTT.